This TCR beta chain was captured by sequencing in a study of response to subunit inactivated influenza vaccine. Study conclusions and caveats: It was suggested by the authors that few new T cells are recruited by each seasonal influenza vaccination.

TCRdb passed the RT-PCR reads through MiXCR, listing each CDR3 protein once. The table includes about 520,000 distinct CDR3 sequences, more than 7% detected once. On this clonotype: Its antigen is currently unknown. A read error may explain this, as a much larger clone is one base away.

Between the trimmed V and J ends, which lost 4 bases and 1 base, there was a span of 12 bases. The CDR3 is made up of 14 amino acids. The germline CDR1 and CDR2 sequences are SGHKS and YYEKEE (reference sequence). This receptor was obtained from a man aged 50-75 years who received an inactivated influenza vaccine. The source was PBMCs from blood, collected less than 30 months after vaccination. The J gene is TRBJ2-7, the V gene TRBV5-5; the D gene is possibly TRBD1 (6 bases). CDR3 bases: TGTGCCAGCAGCCTATGGACAGAATCCTACGAGCAGTACTTC. Protein: CASSLWTESYEQYF.